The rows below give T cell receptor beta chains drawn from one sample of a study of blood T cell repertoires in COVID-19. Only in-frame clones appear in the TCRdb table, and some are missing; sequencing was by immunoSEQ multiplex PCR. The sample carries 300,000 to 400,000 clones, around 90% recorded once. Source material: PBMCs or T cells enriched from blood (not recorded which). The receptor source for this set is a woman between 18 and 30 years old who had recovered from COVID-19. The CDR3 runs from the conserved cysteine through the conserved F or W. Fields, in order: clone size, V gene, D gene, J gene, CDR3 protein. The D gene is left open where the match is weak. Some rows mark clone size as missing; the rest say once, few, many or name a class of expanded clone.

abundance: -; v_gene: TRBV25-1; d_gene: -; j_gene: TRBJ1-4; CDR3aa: CASSEADHNEKLFF
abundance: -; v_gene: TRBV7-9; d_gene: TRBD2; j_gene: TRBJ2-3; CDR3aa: CASSLVSGLAGSTDTQYF
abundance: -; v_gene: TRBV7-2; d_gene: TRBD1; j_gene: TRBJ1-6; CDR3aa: CASSLAGGSNSPLHF
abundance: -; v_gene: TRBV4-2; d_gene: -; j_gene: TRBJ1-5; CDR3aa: CASSQDWSGDQPQHF
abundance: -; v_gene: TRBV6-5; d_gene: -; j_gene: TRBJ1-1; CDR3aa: CASSRGGGTEAFF
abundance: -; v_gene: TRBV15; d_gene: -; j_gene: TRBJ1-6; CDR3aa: CATSTHSDPSPLHF
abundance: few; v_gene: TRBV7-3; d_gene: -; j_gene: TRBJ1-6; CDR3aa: CASSLTSVKHSPLHF
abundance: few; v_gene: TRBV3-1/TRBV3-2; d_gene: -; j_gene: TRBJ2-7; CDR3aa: CASSQVQGIKEQYF
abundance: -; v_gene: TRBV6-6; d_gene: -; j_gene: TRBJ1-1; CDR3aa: CASSLSGGSTEAFF
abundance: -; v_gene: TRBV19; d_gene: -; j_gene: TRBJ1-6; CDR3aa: CASKPGPGTYNSPLHF
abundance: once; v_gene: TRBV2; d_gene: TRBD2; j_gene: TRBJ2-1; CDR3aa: CASSPLLAGDNEQFF
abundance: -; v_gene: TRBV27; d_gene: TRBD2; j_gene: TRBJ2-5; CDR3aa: CASSFVAGGKSQYF
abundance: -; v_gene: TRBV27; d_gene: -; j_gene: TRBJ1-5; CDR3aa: CASTQRGVNQPQHF
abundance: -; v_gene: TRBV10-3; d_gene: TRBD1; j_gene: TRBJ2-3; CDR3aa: CAIRPDRESSDTQYF
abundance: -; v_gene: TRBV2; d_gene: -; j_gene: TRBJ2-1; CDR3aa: CASSEQRGFSNEQFF
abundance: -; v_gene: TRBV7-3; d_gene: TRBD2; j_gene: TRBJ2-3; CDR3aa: CASSSAGGNTDTQYF
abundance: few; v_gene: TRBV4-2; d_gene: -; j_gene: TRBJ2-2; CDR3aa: CASSQVLSGELFF
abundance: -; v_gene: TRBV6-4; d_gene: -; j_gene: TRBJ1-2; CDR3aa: CASSDSKGAHTF
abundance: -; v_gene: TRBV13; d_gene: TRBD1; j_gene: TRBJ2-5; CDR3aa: CASRRDRKETQYF
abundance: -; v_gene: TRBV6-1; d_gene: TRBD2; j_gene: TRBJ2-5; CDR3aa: CASSETSGGATTQETQYF
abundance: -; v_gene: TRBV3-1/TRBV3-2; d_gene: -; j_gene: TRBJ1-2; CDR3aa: CASSQISGKERGDYGYTF
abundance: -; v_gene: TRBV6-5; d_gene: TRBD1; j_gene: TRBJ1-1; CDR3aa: CASSRGGQRGIEAFF
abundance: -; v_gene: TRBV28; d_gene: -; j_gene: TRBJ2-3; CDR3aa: CASSLIGDTQYF
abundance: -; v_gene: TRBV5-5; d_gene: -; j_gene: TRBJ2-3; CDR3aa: CASSWDIGTDTQYF
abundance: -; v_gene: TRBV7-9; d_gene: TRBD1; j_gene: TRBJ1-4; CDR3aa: CASSSGQGAEKLFF
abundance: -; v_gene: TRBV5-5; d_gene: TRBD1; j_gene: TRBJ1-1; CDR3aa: CASSLTGGTEAFF
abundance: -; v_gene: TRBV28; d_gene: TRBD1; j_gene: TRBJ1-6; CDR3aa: CASSSTGTGNSPLHF